The present T cell receptor (beta chain) was sequenced within a study of cytomegalovirus exposure and HLA in healthy donors (dated by TCRdb to 2016 to 2017). Background for the entire study: In an earlier analysis of several hundred of the donors, approximately 300 Gb of sequence data and some 100 million unique TCR beta sequences from about 179 million T cells were reported. In the later analysis, no new phenotypic data were used to find candidate immune exposures; instead, reliance was placed on TCR beta sequences and their occurrence across donors. The study profiled the T cell repertoires of 550 to 700 subjects by immunosequencing and related them to cytomegalovirus serostatus. All discovery cohort repertoires had been generated on a single sequencing platform. The aim of the study was to test whether cataloging public T cell receptors could identify signatures of past pathogen exposure. To study patterns of TCR occurrence, a later analysis re-analyzed previously published TCR beta repertoires from more than 550 donors and added high-resolution HLA genotyping. Typing coverage differed by locus: A, B, C, DRB1 and DQB1 were typed in about 629-630 donors, DQA1 in about 500, DPA1 in approximately 610, and DPB1 in just under 490. In a later genetic analysis, genome-wide SNP genotypes for about 55% of the 666 donors were used, and that subset was treated as a discovery cohort. Alongside the repertoire data, information on donor age, sex, ethnicity and CMV serostatus was compiled. Besides the first cohort of hundreds of subjects, a separate validation cohort made up of over a hundred different subjects was used. Approximately 310 gigabases of sequencing data and 70 million to 85 million unique TCR sequences were included in an early release covering around 600 HLA-typed donors. The genetic ancestry cluster associated with self-reported Caucasian donors included about 81% of the 300 to 450 genotyped donors. Among 398 genotyped donors of the cohort, an average of roughly 230,000 unique TCR beta nucleotide sequences was sequenced per donor, of which roughly 18% were non-productive. HLA typing included class I and class II loci at four-digit resolution. To decide whether each TCR beta V gene segment behaved as functional or pseudogenic, an earlier analysis of nearly 600 of the donors relied on high-throughput TCR beta sequencing. Roughly 5 DR-DQ haplotypes were treated as single units for association and clustering because of strong linkage in the cohort. To predict cytomegalovirus infection status, the study combined high-throughput TCR immunosequencing, statistical association of individual TCRs with disease status, and machine learning. Broader findings and caveats from the paper: An association between a missense DCLRE1C variant and V-gene and J-gene trimming of TCR beta chains was found in a later genetic analysis and replicated in an independent cohort. Correlated functional status among segregating V segments might be attributable to linkage disequilibrium, but an unknown experimental factor could not be ruled out. According to a later analysis, parvovirus B19, influenza, CMV and Epstein-Barr virus appeared linked to several top co-occurrence clusters. Strong co-occurrence of HLA alleles, especially DR and DQ, made assigning TCR associations to individual alleles difficult. The presence/absence analyses assumed that sequencing depth was roughly uniform across donors, and that assumption may not be true. CMV serostatus was the only immune exposure information available for the cohort. Roughly 15 rarely observed V segments, including chromosome 9 orphons, were excluded from the earlier analysis of a few hundred of the donors because counts were too low. Only TCR beta chains were sequenced in this cohort, and the absence of alpha or paired-chain data limited detectable features. Some IMGT-functional V segments, including TRBV6-2 and TRBV6-3, could not be told apart with the 87-base-pair reads, so those segments were excluded. In both the original and validation cohorts, the classifier was reported to diagnose cytomegalovirus status with high specificity and sensitivity. In a later analysis, most CMV-associated TCR beta chains were found to appear HLA-restricted, with HLA associations seemingly driven largely by CMV exposure. Because HLA typing was unavailable for some donors at each locus, only the typed subset was used in association tests. A further reported finding was that TCR beta sequences accurately predicted the HLA-A and HLA-B alleles for most subjects in the first cohort. The sequencing pipeline was judged likely to have produced a cluster of highly shared sequence variants as a technical artifact. In the study, around 150 TCR beta chains were listed as associated with cytomegalovirus. Broadly in line with IMGT annotations, most TCR beta V segments showed up in productive rearrangements about 90% or about 30% of the time in an earlier analysis of around 550 of the donors. The authors suggested that the approach could potentially be extended to other disease states and immunological phenotypes. In a later analysis, HLA-associated TCR beta chains were found to be more clonally expanded and to have lower generation probabilities than equally common non-associated chains. In a later analysis, the rate of TCR association differed among HLA loci, with DRB1 alleles having the most associated TCRs and HLA-C alleles having the fewest. While some public TCRs were present in many individuals, most TCR sequences turned up only very rarely across donors. A few of the identified cytomegalovirus-associated TCR beta chains were confirmed in vitro to be specific for cytomegalovirus antigens. A later analysis associated 16,951 TCR beta sequences with specific HLA alleles at a false discovery rate of 0.05. A later genetic analysis reported fewer N-insertions in productive TCRs among donors in an Asian-associated ancestry cluster than the approximately 670-donor mean.

CDR3 length: 14 amino acids, cysteine to phenylalanine. Only the CDR3 part of the read is kept: 42 bases, read in frame from the first base. V is shortened by 0 bases, J by 7 bases, and the region joining them spans 10 bases. Reading the germline V gene gives CDR1 SGHRS and CDR2 YFSETQ. Libraries were built with the immunoSEQ multiplex PCR assay. For the multiplex PCR, a mixture combining 60 forward primers for TCR Vbeta segments and 13 reverse primers for TCR Jbeta segments was used. The CDR3 region of rearranged TCR beta genes was amplified from genomic DNA by a multiplex PCR assay. The amplified TCR beta libraries were sequenced on the Illumina HiSeq System as 87-base-pair reads. As for the original processing: A later analysis tallied 75 million to 85 million unique TCR beta chains across the 610 or so repertoires, and about 12 million of those chains were shared by two or more donors. To remove PCR and sequencing errors, raw reads were error-corrected and collapsed into unique sequences using a nearest-neighbor algorithm that merged closely related sequences. Alignment of CDR3 sequences to IMGT reference sequences was used to assign V, D and J gene segments. For a sequence to be retained, a match of at least six nucleotides to both a V gene segment and a J gene segment was required. A rearrangement was called productive if the CDR3 had no stop codons and remained in frame with V and J, and every other rearrangement was called non-productive. Following IMGT convention, CDR3 was defined as the stretch from the second conserved V-encoded cysteine to the conserved J-encoded phenylalanine. In an earlier analysis of 587 of the donors, sequences lacking an unambiguous match to a single V gene segment were excluded. An earlier analysis of 450 to 650 of the donors called V segments functional above 56.7% productive rearrangements and segregating when the between-donor standard deviation exceeded 5%. A statistical classification framework was built to diagnose cytomegalovirus status from the catalog of TCR beta chain sequences. V and J gene assignment, in a later analysis, came from comparing TCR nucleotide sequences with IMGT/GENE-DB human TR gene sequences. A later analysis assigned CDR3 sequences and most-parsimonious VDJ recombination scenarios with the TCRdist pipeline. In a later analysis, each TCR beta chain was defined by its CDR3 amino acid sequence together with its V-gene family, and reads without a unique V-gene family were excluded. As a way to deal with suspected cross-contamination and a sequencing artifact, a later analysis dropped hundreds of nucleotide sequences that were highly shared and had low generation probability. A later analysis calculated a clonal expansion index for each public chain from normalized within-repertoire ranks of inferred template counts. Generation probabilities in a later analysis came from a VDJ recombination model fitted to out-of-frame rearrangements, and those results were checked against IGoR. In a later analysis, hypergeometric tests were used to score TCR-TCR, TCR-HLA and TCR-CMV co-occurrence, with a repertoire-size bias correction applied to TCR pairs. False discovery rates were estimated in a later analysis by permuting HLA or CMV assignments 20 times. In a later analysis, co-occurring TCRs were grouped using DBSCAN, and TCRdist sequence similarity was added for clustering within HLA-allele-positive subsets. Repertoires with fewer than 30,000 or more than 120,000 public chains were left out of co-occurrence clustering, as were four to six repertoires with anomalous nucleotide sharing. TCRdb provides this immuneACCESS table in a form limited to in-frame rearrangements. Some clones are lacking; in checked studies, under half of them reflect an unresolved V gene, and why the rest are absent is not known. Clone size and V and J calls were adopted from that table, with D and trimming inferred from the DNA. The sample includes under 200,000 clones, with under 85% observed a single time. The ten largest clonotypes hold under 1.5% of the sample.

The cohort comprised fewer than 700 healthy bone marrow donors. Cohort members were all nominally healthy when sampled, although unrecorded immune exposures were likely present. The donor tested CMV seronegative and was one of the 352 seronegative cohort members. A peripheral blood sample was collected from each donor, and TCR beta sequencing was performed on peripheral blood mononuclear cells. The Qiagen DNeasy Blood Extraction Kit was used to extract genomic DNA from the blood cell samples. As to this clone: Its antigen remains unidentified. No much larger clone exists at a distance of one base, and base qualities are not known.

The clonotype comes from a woman between 25 and 40 years old in good health and CMV-seronegative. Recombination connected TRBV5-1 to TRBJ1-4; perhaps TRBD1 is the D gene, with 6 bases matching. Sequencing was performed on PBMCs. The CDR3 protein sequence reads: CASSLDAGVEKLFF. The sequenced DNA: TGCGCCAGCAGCTTGGATGCAGGGGTTGAAAAACTGTTTTTT. The reference TRBV5-1 and TRBJ1-4 proteins fill in what lies around the CDR3, so the full variable domain reads KAGVTQTPRYLIKTRGQQVTLSCSPISGHRSVSWYQQTPGQGLQFLFEYFSETQRNKGNFPGRFSGRQFSNSRSEMNVSTLELGDSALYLCASSLDAGVEKLFFGSGTQLSVL.